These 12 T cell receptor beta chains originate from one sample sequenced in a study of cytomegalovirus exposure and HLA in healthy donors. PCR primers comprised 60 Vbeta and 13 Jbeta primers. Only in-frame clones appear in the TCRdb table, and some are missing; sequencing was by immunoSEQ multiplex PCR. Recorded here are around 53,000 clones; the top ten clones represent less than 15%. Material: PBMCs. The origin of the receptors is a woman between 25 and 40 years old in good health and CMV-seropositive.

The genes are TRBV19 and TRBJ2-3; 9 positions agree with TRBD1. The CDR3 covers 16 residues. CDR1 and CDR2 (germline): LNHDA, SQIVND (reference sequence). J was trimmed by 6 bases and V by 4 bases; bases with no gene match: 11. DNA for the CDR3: TGTGCCAGTAGTAACCCCGGGACAGGGCAAAGGGATACGCAGTATTTT. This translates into CASSNPGTGQRDTQYF.

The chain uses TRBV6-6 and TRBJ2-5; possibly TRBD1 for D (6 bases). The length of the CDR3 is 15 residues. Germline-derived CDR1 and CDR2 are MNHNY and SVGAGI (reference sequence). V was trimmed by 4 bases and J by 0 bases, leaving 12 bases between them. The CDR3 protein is CASSSNRDNQETQYF. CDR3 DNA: TGTGCCAGCAGTTCAAACCGGGACAACCAAGAGACCCAGTACTTC.

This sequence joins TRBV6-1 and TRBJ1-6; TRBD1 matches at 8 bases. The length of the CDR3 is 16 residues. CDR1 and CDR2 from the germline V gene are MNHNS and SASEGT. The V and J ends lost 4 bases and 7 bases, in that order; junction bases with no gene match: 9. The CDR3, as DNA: TGTGCCAGCAGTGCGGCCCGGACAGGGAGGAATTCACCCCTCCACTTT. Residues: CASSAARTGRNSPLHF.

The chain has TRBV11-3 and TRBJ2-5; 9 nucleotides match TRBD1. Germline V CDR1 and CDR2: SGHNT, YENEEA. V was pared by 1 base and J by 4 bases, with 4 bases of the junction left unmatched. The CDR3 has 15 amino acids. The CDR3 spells CASSLGQGVGETQYF. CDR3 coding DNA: TGTGCCAGCAGCTTAGGACAGGGGGTAGGAGAGACCCAGTACTTC.

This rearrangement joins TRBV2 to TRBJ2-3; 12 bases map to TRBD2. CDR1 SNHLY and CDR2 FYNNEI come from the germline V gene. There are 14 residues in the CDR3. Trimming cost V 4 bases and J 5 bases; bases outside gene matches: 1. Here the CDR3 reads CASSVLAGGDTQYF. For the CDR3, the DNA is TGTGCCAGCAGTGTACTAGCGGGAGGAGATACGCAGTATTTT. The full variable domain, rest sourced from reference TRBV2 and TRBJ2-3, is EPEVTQTPSHQVTQMGQEVILRCVPISNHLYFYWYRQILGQKVEFLVSFYNNEISEKSEIFDDQFSVERPDGSNFTLKIRSTKLEDSAMYFCASSVLAGGDTQYFGPGTRLTVL.

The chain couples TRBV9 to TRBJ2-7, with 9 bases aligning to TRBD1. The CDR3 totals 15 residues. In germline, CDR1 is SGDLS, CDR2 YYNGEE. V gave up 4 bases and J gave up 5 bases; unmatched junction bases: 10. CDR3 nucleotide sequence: TGTGCCAGCAGCCTTAGGACAGGGGAGGACCACGAGCAGTACTTC. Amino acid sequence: CASSLRTGEDHEQYF.

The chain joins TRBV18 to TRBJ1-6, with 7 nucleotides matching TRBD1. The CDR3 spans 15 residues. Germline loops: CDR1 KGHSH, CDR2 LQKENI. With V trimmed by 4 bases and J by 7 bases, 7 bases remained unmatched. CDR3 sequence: CASSQATGKNSPLHF. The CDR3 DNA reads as TGTGCCAGCTCACAGGCGACAGGGAAGAATTCACCCCTCCACTTT.

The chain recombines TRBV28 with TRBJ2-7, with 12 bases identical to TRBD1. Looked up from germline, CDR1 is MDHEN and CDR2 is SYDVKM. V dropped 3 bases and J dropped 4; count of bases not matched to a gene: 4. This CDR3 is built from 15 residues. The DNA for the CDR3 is TGTGCCAGCAGTTTGCCGGGACAGGGGGCTTACGAGCAGTACTTC. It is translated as CASSLPGQGAYEQYF.

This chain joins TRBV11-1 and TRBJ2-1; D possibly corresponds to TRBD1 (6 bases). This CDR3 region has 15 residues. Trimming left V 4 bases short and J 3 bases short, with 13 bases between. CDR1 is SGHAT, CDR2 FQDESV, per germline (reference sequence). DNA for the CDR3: TGTGCCAGCAGCTCCACCGGACAGATCTACAATGAGCAGTTCTTC. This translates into CASSSTGQIYNEQFF.

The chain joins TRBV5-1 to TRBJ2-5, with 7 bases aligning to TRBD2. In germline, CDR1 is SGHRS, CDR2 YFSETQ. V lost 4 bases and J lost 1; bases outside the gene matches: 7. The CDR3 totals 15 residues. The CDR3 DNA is TGCGCCAGCAGCGTAAGAGGGACTACCCAAGAGACCCAGTACTTC. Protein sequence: CASSVRGTTQETQYF.

CDR3 residues: CASSSGGAGQETQYF. The CDR3 bases are TGCGCCAGCAGCTCCGGCGGGGCAGGCCAAGAGACCCAGTACTTC. This sequence joins TRBV5-1 and TRBJ2-5; D perhaps matches TRBD2 (6 bases). From germline, CDR1 is SGHRS and CDR2 YFSETQ. The CDR3 totals 15 residues. V lost 3 bases and J 1 base, leaving 13 bases between the germline ends. Together with reference TRBV5-1 and TRBJ2-5, the CDR3 gives the full variable domain: KAGVTQTPRYLIKTRGQQVTLSCSPISGHRSVSWYQQTPGQGLQFLFEYFSETQRNKGNFPGRFSGRQFSNSRSEMNVSTLELGDSALYLCASSSGGAGQETQYFGPGTRLLVL.

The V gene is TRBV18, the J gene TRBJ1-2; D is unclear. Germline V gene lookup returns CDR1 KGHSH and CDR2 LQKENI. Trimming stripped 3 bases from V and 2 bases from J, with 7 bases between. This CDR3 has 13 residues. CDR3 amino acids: CASSPEGNYGYTF. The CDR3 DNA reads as TGTGCCAGCTCACCCGAGGGAAACTATGGCTACACCTTC. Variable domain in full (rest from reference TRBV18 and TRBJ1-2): NAGVMQNPRHLVRRRGQEARLRCSPMKGHSHVYWYRQLPEEGLKFMVYLQKENIIDESGMPKERFSAEFPKEGPSILRIQQVVRGDSAAYFCASSPEGNYGYTFGSGTRLTVV.